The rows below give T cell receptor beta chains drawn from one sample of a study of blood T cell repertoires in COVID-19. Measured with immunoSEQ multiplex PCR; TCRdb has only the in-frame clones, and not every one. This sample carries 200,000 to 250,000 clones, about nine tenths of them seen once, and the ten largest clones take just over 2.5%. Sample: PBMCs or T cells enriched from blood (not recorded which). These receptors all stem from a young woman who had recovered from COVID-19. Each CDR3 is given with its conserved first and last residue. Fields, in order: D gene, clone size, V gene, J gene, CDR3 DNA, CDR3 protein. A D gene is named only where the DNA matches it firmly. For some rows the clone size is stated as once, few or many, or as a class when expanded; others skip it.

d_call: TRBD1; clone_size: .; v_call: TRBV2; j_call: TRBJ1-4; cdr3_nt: TGTGCCAGCAGCCAAACTCGGACAGGCGGGGAAAAACTGTTTTTT; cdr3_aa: CASSQTRTGGEKLFF
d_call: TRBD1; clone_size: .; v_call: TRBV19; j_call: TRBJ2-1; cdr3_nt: TGTGCCAGTAGTATAGGGACAGGGCAGTTCTTC; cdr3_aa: CASSIGTGQFF
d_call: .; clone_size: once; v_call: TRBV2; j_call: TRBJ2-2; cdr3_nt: TGTGCCAGCAGCGGGGAAAACACCGGGGAGCTGTTTTTT; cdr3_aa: CASSGENTGELFF
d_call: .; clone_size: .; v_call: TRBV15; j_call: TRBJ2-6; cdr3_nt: TGTGCCACCAGCAGTACAGCCGACGGGGCCAACGTCCTGACTTTC; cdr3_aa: CATSSTADGANVLTF
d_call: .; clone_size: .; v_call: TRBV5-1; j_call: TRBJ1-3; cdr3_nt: TGCGCCAGCAGCATCAGTGACTCTGGAAACACCATATATTTT; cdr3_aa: CASSISDSGNTIYF
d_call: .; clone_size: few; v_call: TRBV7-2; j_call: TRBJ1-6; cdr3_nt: TGTGCCAGCAGCCGCCCAGGGGCGACGGCCCTCCACTTT; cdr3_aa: CASSRPGATALHF
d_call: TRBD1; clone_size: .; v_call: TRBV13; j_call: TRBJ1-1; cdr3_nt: TGTGCCAGCAGCTTAGAGGACAGGGTGGCGACTGAAGCTTTCTTT; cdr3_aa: CASSLEDRVATEAFF
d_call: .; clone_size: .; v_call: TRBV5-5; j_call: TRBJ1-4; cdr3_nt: TGTGCCAGCAGCTTGTTGCGGGGGGAAAAACTGTTTTTT; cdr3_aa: CASSLLRGEKLFF
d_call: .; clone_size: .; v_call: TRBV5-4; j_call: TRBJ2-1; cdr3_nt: TGTGCCAGCAGCTTGCCCGGTGGGCGAACCTACAATGAGCAGTTCTTC; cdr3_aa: CASSLPGGRTYNEQFF
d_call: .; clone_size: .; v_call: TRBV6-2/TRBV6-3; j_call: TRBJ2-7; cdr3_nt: TGTGCCAGCAGCCCCTGGGACTTTTTGAACGAGCAGTACTTC; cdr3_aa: CASSPWDFLNEQYF
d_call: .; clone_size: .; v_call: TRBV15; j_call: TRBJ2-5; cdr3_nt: TGTGCCACCAGCAGAGCCCCCCGGGGGGAGACCCAGTACTTC; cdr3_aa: CATSRAPRGETQYF
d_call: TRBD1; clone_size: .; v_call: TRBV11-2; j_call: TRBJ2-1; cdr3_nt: TGTGCCAGCAGAAAGGTACAGGGGCAGTACAATGAGCAGTTCTTC; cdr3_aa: CASRKVQGQYNEQFF
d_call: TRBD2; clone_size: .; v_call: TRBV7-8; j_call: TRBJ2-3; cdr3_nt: TGTGCCAGCAGCCAAGGAGCGGGGCCCACAGATACGCAGTATTTT; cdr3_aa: CASSQGAGPTDTQYF
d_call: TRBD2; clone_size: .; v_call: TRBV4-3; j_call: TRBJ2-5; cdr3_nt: TGCGCCAGCAGCCAAGGGACTAGCGGGGGCTGGGGGACCCAGTACTTC; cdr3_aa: CASSQGTSGGWGTQYF
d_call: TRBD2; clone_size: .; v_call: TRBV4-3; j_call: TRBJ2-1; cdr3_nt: TGCGCCAGCAGCCCCACCCTAGCGGGGAATGAGCAGTTCTTC; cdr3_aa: CASSPTLAGNEQFF
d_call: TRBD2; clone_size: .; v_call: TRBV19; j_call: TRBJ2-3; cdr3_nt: TGTGCCAGTAGTATAGGGGGGGGGACAGATACGCAGTATTTT; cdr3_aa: CASSIGGGTDTQYF
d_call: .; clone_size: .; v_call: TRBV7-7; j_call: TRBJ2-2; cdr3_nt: TGTGCCAGCAGATTGGCAGCCCTAGTCGCGAACACCGGGGAGCTGTTTTTT; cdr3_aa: CASRLAALVANTGELFF
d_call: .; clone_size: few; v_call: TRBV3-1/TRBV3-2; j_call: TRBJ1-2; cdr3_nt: TGTGCCAGCAGCCAAGAATCGACAGGCCACTATGGCTACACCTTC; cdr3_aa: CASSQESTGHYGYTF
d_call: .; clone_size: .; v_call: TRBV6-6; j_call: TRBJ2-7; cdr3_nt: TGTGCCAGCAGCCAAGACAGGTACCACGAGCAGTACTTC; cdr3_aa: CASSQDRYHEQYF